These 4 T cell receptor beta chains came from one sample sequenced in a study of blood T cell repertoires in COVID-19. TCRdb's table, derived via immunoSEQ multiplex PCR, lists solely in-frame clones and lacks some. The repertoire holds approximately 200,000 clones, with roughly nine tenths as singletons. The specimen was peripheral blood. These receptors were collected from a man aged 70 or older with active or convalescent COVID-19.

The chain couples TRBV27 to TRBJ1-2; unclear D gene. CDR3 size: 14 residues. The germline V and J ends were trimmed by 7 bases and 2 bases, with 14 bases remaining between them. CDR1 MNHEY and CDR2 SMNVEV come from the germline V gene (reference sequence). This chain's CDR3 is CASTLMYGNYGYTF. DNA for the CDR3: TGTGCCAGCACACTAATGTACGGAAACTATGGCTACACCTTC.

V is TRBV28 and J is TRBJ2-7, with 10 nucleotides matching TRBD2. The germline V gene has CDR1 MDHEN and CDR2 SYDVKM. V shed 7 bases, J shed 0 bases, and the junction held 9 bases outside the gene matches. The CDR3 length is 16 residues. CDR3 amino acids: CASKGSGGPTSYEQYF. For the CDR3, the DNA is TGTGCCAGCAAAGGTAGCGGGGGGCCCACCTCCTACGAGCAGTACTTC.

The table lists this clone with a few counts. CDR3 sequence reads: CASSLVRGTGPEAFF. CDR3 in DNA: TGCGCCAGCAGCTTGGTGAGGGGAACAGGGCCTGAAGCTTTCTTT. The rearrangement links TRBV5-1 to TRBJ1-1; D may be TRBD1 (6 bases). This CDR3 comprises 15 residues. Between the trimmed V and J ends, which lost 0 bases and 6 bases, there was a span of 15 bases. Per the germline V gene, CDR1 is SGHRS and CDR2 is YFSETQ.

This chain connects TRBV4-1 to TRBJ2-7; 13 bases agree with TRBD2. V dropped 4 bases and J dropped 7; count of bases not matched to a gene: 7. Germline values: CDR1 MGHRA, CDR2 YSYEKL. The CDR3 extends over 15 amino acids. The chain's CDR3 is CASSLTSGRAGEQYF. The DNA for the CDR3 is TGCGCCAGCAGCCTTACTAGCGGGAGGGCAGGTGAGCAGTACTTC.